The 21 T cell receptor beta chains in this list originate from one sample, sequenced in a study of shared clonotypes between healthy human individuals (dated by TCRdb to 2018 to 2020). The library was produced with the immunoSEQ multiplex PCR assay. The immuneACCESS repertoire file appears here via TCRdb, limited to in-frame rearrangements. These files lack a portion of the clones; in checked studies, under half of the deficit traces to unresolved V genes, and the cause of the others is not known. This sample comprises 800,000 or so clones, roughly 96% of them detected only once. The ten largest account for about 0.22% of the sample. CD8 naive samples were CD45RO-negative cells positively selected for CCR7, giving a CD45RA+CCR7+ population that excluded TemRA cells. Sequencing was carried out using naive CD8+ T cells sorted from blood. The meaning of the sample's cell subset or site label: CD45RA+CCR7+. The receptors were gathered from a young man in good health.

This clone came up once. The gene calls are TRBV2 and TRBJ2-7, with D uncertain. CDR1 and CDR2 (germline): SNHLY, FYNNEI. Between the trimmed V and J ends, which lost 2 bases and 2 bases, there was a span of 4 bases. The CDR3 totals 12 residues. The CDR3 coding sequence is TGTGCCAGCAGTGAAAATCCCTACGAGCAGTACTTC. Translated: CASSENPYEQYF.

With respect to this clone: One end of the junction fails to match germline, which may point to a read error. The V gene is TRBV7-9, the J gene TRBJ1-5; D is ambiguous. From germline, CDR1 is SEHNR and CDR2 FQNEAQ (reference sequence). CDR3 length: 12 residues. The chain's CDR3 is CASRLGNQPQHF. As DNA, the CDR3 is TGTGCCAGCAGGTTAGGCAATCAGCCCCAGCATTTT.

The rearrangement links TRBV10-3 to TRBJ2-1; D not certain. V gave up 0 bases and J gave up 12 bases, with 12 bases separating them. Germline V CDR1 and CDR2: ENHRY, SYGVKD. This CDR3 region has 13 residues. The CDR3 sequence: CAISESGPPRQFF. CDR3 DNA: TGTGCCATCAGTGAGTCGGGTCCCCCAAGGCAGTTCTTC.

The chain uses TRBV30 and TRBJ1-2, with D tentatively TRBD1 (5 bases). The germline gives CDR1 GTSNPN, CDR2 SVGIG (reference sequence). The CDR3 is 14 amino acids. V was clipped by 2 bases and J by 6 bases, with 16 bases between them. The CDR3 sequence: CAWSSGTVRDGYTF. Written as DNA, the CDR3 is TGTGCCTGGAGTTCCGGGACGGTAAGAGATGGCTACACCTTC.

The chain has TRBV7-9 and TRBJ2-2; 9 bases map to TRBD2. The CDR3 runs to 16 residues. Per germline, CDR1 SEHNR and CDR2 FQNEAQ (reference sequence). V trimming: 11 bases; J trimming: 2 bases; junction bases outside the gene matches: 12. Here the CDR3 reads CARLPLAGVNTGELFF. DNA of the CDR3: TGTGCCCGCTTACCCTTAGCGGGAGTAAACACCGGGGAGCTGTTTTTT.

The J gene is TRBJ1-2, the V gene TRBV5-4; the D is unclear. The V end was cut by 4 bases, the J end by 4 bases, with 11 bases between. Germline V gene lookup returns CDR1 SGHNT and CDR2 YYREEE (reference sequence). There are 13 residues in the CDR3. CDR3 sequence: CASSRWESYGYTF. The DNA of the CDR3 is TGTGCCAGCAGCCGGTGGGAGAGCTATGGCTACACCTTC. The whole variable domain, filled in from reference TRBV5-4 and TRBJ1-2, reads ETGVTQSPTHLIKTRGQQVTLRCSSQSGHNTVSWYQQALGQGPQFIFQYYREEENGRGNFPPRFSGLQFPNYSSELNVNALELDDSALYLCASSRWESYGYTFGSGTRLTVV.

V usage is TRBV7-8 and J usage is TRBJ2-1, with 11 bases fitting TRBD2. V shed 7 bases, J shed 6 bases, and the junction held 5 bases outside the gene matches. Per germline, CDR1 SGHVS and CDR2 FQNEAQ. CDR3 length equals 14 residues. The CDR3 protein is CASMTSGTPNEQFF. The CDR3 coding sequence is TGTGCCAGCATGACTAGCGGGACGCCCAATGAGCAGTTCTTC.

The genes are TRBV28 and TRBJ1-5, with D uncertain. The CDR3 totals 13 residues. From germline, CDR1 is MDHEN and CDR2 SYDVKM. V was trimmed by 4 bases and J by 5 bases, leaving 9 bases between them. This CDR3 is CASSSTSHQPQHF. CDR3 bases: TGTGCCAGCAGTTCGACGAGCCATCAGCCCCAGCATTTT.

This clone was counted once. J is TRBJ2-7 and V is TRBV7-9; D unclear. V was shortened by 1 base and J by 3 bases, with 16 bases between the two germline ends. This CDR3 is built from 16 residues. Germline V CDR1 and CDR2: SEHNR, FQNEAQ (reference sequence). The CDR3 is CASSLEFTQNLYEQYF. CDR3 DNA: TGTGCCAGCAGCTTAGAGTTTACCCAAAACCTCTACGAGCAGTACTTC.

DNA for the CDR3: TGTGCCAGCAGCGCTTCCGGGGATACCTACGAGCAGTACTTC. Protein sequence: CASSASGDTYEQYF. The chain recombines TRBV9 with TRBJ2-7; the D gene is possibly TRBD2 (5 bases). The CDR3 is 14 amino acids. Germline CDR1 and CDR2: SGDLS and YYNGEE. V lost 3 bases to trimming and J lost 2 bases, with 12 bases between them.

Comments on this clone: The sample has other DNA sequences that encode this CDR3 too. The rearrangement joins TRBV27 to TRBJ2-1, with no clear D. CDR1 and CDR2 (germline): MNHEY, SMNVEV (reference sequence). V was trimmed by 0 bases and J by 9 bases, leaving 3 bases between them. The CDR3 is 11 residues long. The CDR3 DNA reads as TGTGCCAGCAGTTTATCGGGTGAGCAGTTCTTC. This codes for CASSLSGEQFF.

V gene TRBV4-3 combines with J gene TRBJ2-3, with D perhaps TRBD2 (5 bases). The CDR3 sequence is 17 residues long. Trimming removed 0 bases at V and 2 bases at J, with 15 bases between. The germline gives CDR1 LGHNA, CDR2 YSLEER. The CDR3 here is CASSQDLIGLTTDTQYF. The CDR3 DNA sequence: TGCGCCAGCAGCCAAGATTTGATCGGACTTACCACAGATACGCAGTATTTT.

V is TRBV28 and J is TRBJ2-1; D unclear. With 6 bases removed from V and 3 bases from J, the gap between germline ends came to 12 bases. This CDR3 is 14 amino acids long. Germline CDR1 is MDHEN and CDR2 is SYDVKM. CDR3 sequence (DNA): TGTGCCAGCAGAGACGGGTCACACTACAATGAGCAGTTCTTC. This codes for CASRDGSHYNEQFF.

V gene TRBV11-2 combines with J gene TRBJ2-1; 7 nucleotides line up with TRBD1. The germline V gene has CDR1 SGHAT and CDR2 FQNNGV. Trimming removed 0 bases from V and 8 bases from J; junction bases left unmatched: 10. The CDR3 is 16 residues long. The CDR3 protein is CASSLDWNRGGDEQFF. CDR3 coding DNA: TGTGCCAGCAGCTTAGATTGGAACAGGGGCGGAGATGAGCAGTTCTTC.

V and J are TRBV28 and TRBJ2-7; the D is unclear. Trimming took 6 bases from V and 7 from J, leaving 22 bases between them. Germline-derived CDR1 and CDR2 are MDHEN and SYDVKM. There are 15 residues in the CDR3. The CDR3 nucleotides are TGTGCCAGCAGACCACCGACCGACACTCCTTGGGAGCAGTACTTC. As protein: CASRPPTDTPWEQYF.

This clone was detected a few times. The CDR3 protein is CASSWNGGPEQYF. The CDR3 DNA sequence: TGCGCCAGCAGCTGGAACGGTGGCCCCGAGCAGTACTTC. This sequence joins TRBV5-1 and TRBJ2-7; D is uncertain. CDR1 and CDR2 (germline): SGHRS, YFSETQ. V lost 3 bases and J 6 bases, leaving 13 bases between the germline ends. CDR3 size: 13 residues.

The chain's CDR3 is CASSQVGLIYNEQFF. The DNA for the CDR3 is TGCGCCAGCAGCCAAGTAGGACTGATCTACAATGAGCAGTTCTTC. V and J are TRBV4-1 and TRBJ2-1; D might be TRBD2 (5 bases). The CDR3 is 15 residues long. Germline CDR1 and CDR2: MGHRA and YSYEKL. The V gene lost 1 base and the J gene lost 3 bases, with 10 bases spanning the gap.

This clone has a single count. This specimen includes other DNA sequences encoding the same CDR3. The chain carries TRBV5-4 and TRBJ2-1; D is unclear. Germline loops: CDR1 SGHNT, CDR2 YYREEE (reference sequence). The CDR3 totals 11 residues. V lost 4 bases and J lost 5, with 4 bases in between. In nucleotides, the CDR3 is TGTGCCAGCAGCCTGAACAATGAGCAGTTCTTC. Translation: CASSLNNEQFF.

The V and J genes are TRBV7-2 and TRBJ2-7; tentatively, D is TRBD2 (6 bases). The V end lost 1 base, the J end lost 0 bases, and 13 bases lay between the germline ends. Germline CDR1 is SGHTA and CDR2 is FQGNSA. The CDR3 loop spans 16 amino acids. In DNA form, the CDR3 reads TGTGCCAGCAGCTTAGATGGAGGGAGACCCTCCTACGAGCAGTACTTC. Translating it yields CASSLDGGRPSYEQYF.

A single count supports this clone. The V call is TRBV19, the J call TRBJ2-7; 7 nucleotides align to TRBD2. Germline V CDR1 and CDR2: LNHDA, SQIVND (reference sequence). J was trimmed by 5 bases and V by 4 bases; bases with no gene match: 11. The CDR3 contains 15 residues. Here the CDR3 DNA reads TGTGCCAGTAGTACGACGGACCTAGCGGATGACGAGCAGTACTTC. It translates to CASSTTDLADDEQYF.

The rearrangement uses TRBV29-1 and TRBJ2-7, with D possibly matching TRBD1 (6 bases). Per germline, CDR1 SQVTM and CDR2 ANQGSEA. The CDR3 spans 12 residues. Trimming cost V 7 bases and J 0 bases, with 10 bases left between them. The CDR3 sequence: CSARDISYEQYF. Written as DNA, the CDR3 is TGCAGCGCCCGGGACATCTCCTACGAGCAGTACTTC.